This T cell receptor beta chain is from a study of T cell responses to AZD1222 COVID-19 vaccine. Germline assignment: CDR1 SNHLY and CDR2 FYNNEI. V lost 2 bases, J lost 1 base, and 12 bases lay in between. CDR3 length: 15 residues. General study points: Distributed over spike, vaccine-associated CD4 TCRs predominated at 160-218 and 743-854. Variant regions that are unmutated are reportedly the target of nearly half of spike-specific TCRs.

The repertoire was sequenced with immunoSEQ multiplex PCR; TCRdb's copy has only in-frame clones and lacks some. The sample yields about 140,000 clones, roughly 92% seen once. Details on this clone: Its specificity is not known.

This chain uses TRBV2 with TRBJ2-7; D gene unclear. The TCR sequence derives from an adult in good health. This material consisted of peripheral blood, taken on day 0 of AZD1222 vaccination. CDR3 amino acids: CASSERPSPSYEQYF. The CDR3 DNA sequence: TGTGCCAGCAGTGAACGACCGTCGCCATCCTACGAGCAGTACTTC.